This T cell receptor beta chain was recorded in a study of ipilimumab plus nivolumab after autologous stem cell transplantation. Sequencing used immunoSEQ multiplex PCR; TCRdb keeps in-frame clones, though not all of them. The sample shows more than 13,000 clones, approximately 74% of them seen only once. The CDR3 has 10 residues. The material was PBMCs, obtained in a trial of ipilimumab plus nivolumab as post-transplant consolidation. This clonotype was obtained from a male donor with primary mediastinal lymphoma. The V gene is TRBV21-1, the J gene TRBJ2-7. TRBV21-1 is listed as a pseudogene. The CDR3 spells CASSSYEQYF. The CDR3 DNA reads TGTGCCAGCAGCTCCTACGAGCAGTACTTC.